This T cell receptor beta chain was captured in a study of T cell repertoires in cytomegalovirus infection. Study-level background: From public TCR beta signatures came an indication of both CMV infection and matching HLA type.

V was trimmed by 9 bases and J by 5 bases, leaving 13 bases between them. The CDR3 is 12 residues long. Germline loops: CDR1 SGHTA, CDR2 FQGNSA. Whole-study findings and limits: The response measured ex vivo was dominated by TCR beta clonotypes (HLA-C-restricted and CMV-specific). People with CMV and the relevant HLA were identified by cumulative public TCR beta family frequency.

A single record per CDR3 protein comes from TCRdb applying MiXCR to the reads. This sample has about 240,000 distinct CDR3 sequences, with roughly 6.5% found just once. This clonotype was recorded at least ten times. Its antigen is still unknown. The receptor's source is a human donor in good health (CMV status not recorded). Some clones in this sample may be carry-over from other donors' samples. J is TRBJ2-5 and V is TRBV7-2; D remains ambiguous. The sequenced sample was PBMCs. This chain's CDR3 is CASSRVRETQYF. DNA of the CDR3: TGTGCCAGTAGCCGGGTTCGGGAGACCCAGTACTTC.